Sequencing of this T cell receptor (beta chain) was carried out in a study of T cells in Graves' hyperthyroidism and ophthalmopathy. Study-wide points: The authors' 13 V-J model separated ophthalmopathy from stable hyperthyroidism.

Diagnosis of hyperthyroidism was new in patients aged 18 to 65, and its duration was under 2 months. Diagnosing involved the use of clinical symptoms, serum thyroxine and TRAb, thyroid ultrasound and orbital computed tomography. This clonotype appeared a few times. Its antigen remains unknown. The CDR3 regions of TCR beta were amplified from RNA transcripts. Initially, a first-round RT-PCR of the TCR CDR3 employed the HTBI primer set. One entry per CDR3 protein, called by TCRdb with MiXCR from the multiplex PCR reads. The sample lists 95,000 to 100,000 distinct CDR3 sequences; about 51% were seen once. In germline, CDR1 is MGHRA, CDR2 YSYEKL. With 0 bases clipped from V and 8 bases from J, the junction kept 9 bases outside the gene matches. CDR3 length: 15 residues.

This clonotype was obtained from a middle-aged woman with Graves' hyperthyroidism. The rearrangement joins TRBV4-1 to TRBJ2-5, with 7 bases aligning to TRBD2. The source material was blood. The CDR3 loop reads CASSQESSGFQTQYF. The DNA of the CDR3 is TGCGCCAGCAGCCAAGAGAGTAGCGGGTTCCAAACCCAGTACTTC.